The clone carrying this T cell receptor (beta chain) was seen a few times. Antigen unknown. Since all of the isolated RNA was reverse transcribed, expressed TCRB transcripts were what got sequenced. The data were produced by immunoSEQ multiplex PCR, yet TCRdb's version contains in-frame clones alone and is incomplete. The table has around 360,000 clones, over 9.5% seen once. The record originates from a study of beta chain features in type 1 diabetes. Researchers reported sorting CD4+ naive, central memory, regulatory and stem cell-like memory cells via CD45RO/CCR7/CD25/CD127/CD95/CD27. After removal of 0 bases from V and 7 bases from J, the junction contained 6 bases not matched to a gene. The CDR3 consists of 16 residues. Germline-derived CDR1 and CDR2 are SGHRS and YFSETQ. Study-level results: In every one of the four CD4+ subsets, TCRB CDR3s were moderately but significantly shorter in Type 1 diabetes patients.

The chain couples TRBV5-1 to TRBJ2-1; the match to TRBD2 covers 11 bases. The source material was naive CD4+ T cells from blood. This receptor was taken from a woman under 30 with type 1 diabetes. CDR3 nucleotides: TGCGCCAGCAGCTTGGAGGTAGCGGGAGGGGGAAATGAGCAGTTCTTC. It specifies CASSLEVAGGGNEQFF.